These 25 T cell receptor beta chains were sequenced from one sample in a study of blood T cell repertoires in COVID-19. The protocol was immunoSEQ multiplex PCR, while the TCRdb copy is restricted to in-frame clones and leaves out a portion. This table has fewer than 110,000 clones, roughly nine tenths appearing once. Material for sequencing was peripheral blood. All receptors derive from a woman of 80 years or more in a cohort sampled during active COVID-19.

The chain carries TRBV3-1 (or the pseudogene TRBV3-2) and TRBJ1-2, with D perhaps TRBD1 (6 bases). The germline gives CDR1 LGHDT, CDR2 YNNKEL (reference sequence). The length of the CDR3 is 14 residues. V was trimmed by 4 bases and J by 2 bases, leaving 11 bases between them. DNA of the CDR3: TGTGCCAGCAGCCCAACGGGGACAAACTATGGCTACACCTTC. Its protein product is CASSPTGTNYGYTF.

Written as DNA, the CDR3 is TGTGCCAGTAGTATAGAGTTAACGGGAGAGCAGTACTTC. Amino acid sequence: CASSIELTGEQYF. V and J are TRBV19 and TRBJ2-7, with a tentative D call TRBD2 (5 bases). The CDR3 covers 13 residues. Germline V CDR1 and CDR2: LNHDA, SQIVND (reference sequence). Between the trimmed V and J ends, which lost 0 bases and 7 bases, there was a span of 10 bases.

The gene calls are TRBV28 and TRBJ1-4, with TRBD1 matching over 8 bases. The V gene's germline CDR1 is MDHEN and CDR2 SYDVKM. Losses at the gene ends were 7 bases for V and 2 bases for J; bases not matched to a gene: 12. This CDR3 comprises 17 residues. This CDR3 reads CASTPTGRGLTNEKLFF. The CDR3 DNA reads TGTGCCAGCACCCCGACCGGCAGGGGGCTCACTAATGAAAAACTGTTTTTT.

The chain uses TRBV7-9 and TRBJ1-1; 7 bases map to TRBD1. Germline trimming cut 8 bases from V and 0 bases from J; bases unmatched to any gene: 6. This CDR3 has 14 residues. Germline CDR1 SEHNR, CDR2 FQNEAQ (reference sequence). The CDR3 loop is CASGRQGMNTEAFF. CDR3 bases: TGTGCCAGCGGAAGACAGGGCATGAACACTGAAGCTTTCTTT.

V is TRBV29-1 and J is TRBJ2-3; D not resolved. This CDR3 comprises 13 residues. V was trimmed by 0 bases and J by 2 bases, leaving 6 bases between them. Per the germline V gene, CDR1 is SQVTM and CDR2 is ANQGSEA. The CDR3 here is CSVEERFTDTQYF. The CDR3 coding sequence is TGCAGCGTTGAAGAGCGGTTCACAGATACGCAGTATTTT.

There are a few counts of this clone. The CDR3 coding sequence is TGTGCCAGCACACTAATGGAGGGAGCGGGCGATGAGCAGTTCTTC. Translated: CASTLMEGAGDEQFF. The rearrangement joins TRBV7-9 to TRBJ2-1, with D possibly matching TRBD2 (6 bases). The germline V gene has CDR1 SEHNR and CDR2 FQNEAQ (reference sequence). Trimming removed 7 bases from V and 8 bases from J, with 21 bases in between. The CDR3 is made up of 15 amino acids.

This clone was counted only a few times. V gene TRBV24-1 combines with J gene TRBJ2-1; 9 positions match TRBD1. The CDR3 runs to 16 residues. V was clipped by 3 bases and J by 7 bases; unmatched bases: 9. Germline-derived CDR1 and CDR2 are KGHDR and SFDVKD. The CDR3, as DNA: TGTGCCACCAGTGATCCTCGGACAGGGGATGTGAATGAGCAGTTCTTC. This sequence encodes CATSDPRTGDVNEQFF.

This clone was detected only once. The chain links TRBV6-5 to TRBJ2-7, with D possibly TRBD1 on 6 matching bases. CDR1 and CDR2 (germline): MNHEY, SVGAGI. The CDR3 runs 14 residues. Trimming pared 6 bases from V and 5 bases from J, leaving 17 bases between. Written as DNA, the CDR3 is TGTGCCAGCAGCCGGGACACGGCTTCTAACGAGCAGTACTTC. Encoded protein: CASSRDTASNEQYF.

The chain has TRBV11-3 and TRBJ2-3; 7 nucleotides match TRBD1. With 1 base clipped from V and 2 bases from J, the junction kept 3 bases outside the gene matches. The CDR3 is 15 residues long. Looked up from germline, CDR1 is SGHNT and CDR2 is YENEEA. CDR3 region: CASSLGTGITDTQYF. DNA for the CDR3: TGTGCCAGCAGCTTAGGGACAGGAATCACAGATACGCAGTATTTT.

This CDR3 reads CASSLKLAGGYNEQFF. Written as DNA, the CDR3 is TGTGCCAGCAGCCTAAAGCTAGCGGGAGGTTACAATGAGCAGTTCTTC. The chain joins TRBV6-6 to TRBJ2-1; 11 nucleotides line up with TRBD2. V dropped 6 bases and J dropped 4; count of bases not matched to a gene: 8. Germline V gene data show CDR1 as MNHNY and CDR2 as SVGAGI (reference sequence). This CDR3 comprises 16 residues.

The genes are TRBV6-2 or TRBV6-3 and TRBJ2-7, with TRBD2 as a possible D gene (7 bases). The CDR3 is made up of 16 amino acids. Germline values: CDR1 MNHEY, CDR2 SVGEGT. V dropped 0 bases and J dropped 2 bases, with 14 bases sitting between them. The CDR3 DNA reads TGTGCCAGCAGTTACTCGAGAGGGGGGGCGGCCTACGAGCAGTACTTC. Its protein is CASSYSRGGAAYEQYF.

The V call is TRBV5-1, the J call TRBJ2-2; possibly TRBD2 for D (6 bases). CDR1 is SGHRS and CDR2 is YFSETQ in the germline V gene. CDR3 length equals 16 residues. V was clipped by 3 bases and J by 3 bases, with 15 bases between them. CDR3 in DNA: TGCGCCAGCAGCTCGGGGGAGCGGGTCTACACCGGGGAGCTGTTTTTT. This codes for CASSSGERVYTGELFF.

CDR3 nucleotide sequence: TGTGCCACCAGTATACAGGGTCCCCCCTACAATGAGCAGTTCTTC. Its translation is CATSIQGPPYNEQFF. The chain couples TRBV24-1 to TRBJ2-1; D might be TRBD1 (6 bases). CDR3 length: 15 residues. In germline, CDR1 is KGHDR, CDR2 SFDVKD. The germline V and J ends were trimmed by 6 bases and 2 bases, with 13 bases remaining between them.

This chain connects TRBV9 to TRBJ2-1; a possible D gene is TRBD2 (7 bases). The CDR3 is made up of 17 amino acids. Trimming left V 6 bases short and J 0 bases short, with 19 bases between. Per the germline V gene, CDR1 is SGDLS and CDR2 is YYNGEE. This chain's CDR3 is CASTLGGGPSSYNEQFF. The CDR3 region has the DNA TGTGCCAGCACCCTAGGGGGGGGCCCGAGCTCCTACAATGAGCAGTTCTTC.

This clone appeared a single time. This chain uses TRBV7-2 with TRBJ2-5, with a weak D call TRBD2 (5 bases). The germline V gene encodes CDR1 SGHTA and CDR2 FQGNSA. The CDR3 sequence is 13 residues long. Trimming cost V 6 bases and J 7 bases, with 15 bases left between them. Here the CDR3 DNA reads TGTGCCAGCAGGGTACCGATAGGAGGGACCCAGTACTTC. It translates to CASRVPIGGTQYF.

V gene TRBV28 combines with J gene TRBJ2-1; 13 bases fit TRBD2. This CDR3 region has 19 residues. Trimming at V came to 4 bases and at J to 1 base, leaving 10 bases not matched to a gene. The germline V gene encodes CDR1 MDHEN and CDR2 SYDVKM. The DNA for the CDR3 is TGTGCCAGCAGTTCGCCCCTCACTAGCGGGAGGGGTTCCTACAATGAGCAGTTCTTC. Amino acid sequence: CASSSPLTSGRGSYNEQFF.

V gene TRBV7-3 combines with J gene TRBJ2-5; D is undetermined. From germline, CDR1 is SGHTA and CDR2 FQGTGA. The CDR3 length is 14 residues. V dropped 3 bases and J dropped 5 bases, with 13 bases sitting between them. In DNA, the CDR3 is TGTGCCAGCAGCTTCTTTGGAGTAAGGGAGACCCAGTACTTC. Residues: CASSFFGVRETQYF.

The rearrangement joins TRBV5-1 to TRBJ2-5; tentative D call: TRBD2 (6 bases). CDR1 and CDR2 from the germline V gene are SGHRS and YFSETQ. V lost 4 bases and J lost 1, with 11 bases in between. This CDR3 has 14 amino acids. CDR3 nucleotides: TGCGCCAGCAGCACCCGGGACTTCCAAGAGACCCAGTACTTC. Encoded protein: CASSTRDFQETQYF.

The chain carries TRBV7-8 and TRBJ1-3; tentative D call: TRBD1 (5 bases). Trimming removed 5 bases at V and 2 bases at J, with 10 bases between. Germline lookup yields CDR1 SGHVS and CDR2 FQNEAQ. The CDR3 consists of 14 residues. The CDR3 nucleotides read TGTGCCAGCAGCCATCAGGGAACTGGAAACACCATATATTTT. The encoded protein is CASSHQGTGNTIYF. Using reference TRBV7-8 and TRBJ1-3 for the parts outside the CDR3, the full variable domain is GAGVSQSPRYKVAKRGQDVALRCDPISGHVSLFWYQQALGQGPEFLTYFQNEAQLDKSGLPSDRFFAERPEGSVSTLKIQRTQQEDSAVYLCASSHQGTGNTIYFGEGSWLTVV.

The rearrangement links TRBV5-1 to TRBJ2-5; 8 nucleotides line up with TRBD1. The CDR3 contains 16 residues. J gave up 1 base and V 2 bases, and 7 bases lay outside the gene matches. Germline CDR1 and CDR2: SGHRS and YFSETQ. The CDR3 sequence: CASSLGDRQGQETQYF. As DNA, the CDR3 is TGCGCCAGCAGCTTAGGGGACAGGCAGGGCCAAGAGACCCAGTACTTC. Filled out from reference TRBV5-1 and TRBJ2-5, the complete variable domain reads KAGVTQTPRYLIKTRGQQVTLSCSPISGHRSVSWYQQTPGQGLQFLFEYFSETQRNKGNFPGRFSGRQFSNSRSEMNVSTLELGDSALYLCASSLGDRQGQETQYFGPGTRLLVL.

The J gene is TRBJ2-1, the V gene TRBV2; D may be TRBD2 (6 bases). V was shortened by 6 bases and J by 6 bases, with 18 bases between the two germline ends. Germline V gives CDR1 SNHLY, CDR2 FYNNEI. This CDR3 is 15 amino acids long. Here the CDR3 reads CASSPLLAASNEQFF. CDR3 bases: TGTGCCAGCAGCCCATTATTAGCGGCCTCCAATGAGCAGTTCTTC.

This rearrangement joins TRBV15 to TRBJ2-3; TRBD2 might be the D (5 bases). The germline CDR1 and CDR2 sequences are LNHNV and YYDKDF (reference sequence). Trimming stripped 3 bases from V and 0 bases from J, with 10 bases between. The CDR3 extends over 15 amino acids. CDR3 in DNA: TGTGCCACCAGCAGCGGGGAGACTAGCACAGATACGCAGTATTTT. Its translation is CATSSGETSTDTQYF. The full variable domain, rest sourced from reference TRBV15 and TRBJ2-3, is DAMVIQNPRYQVTQFGKPVTLSCSQTLNHNVMYWYQQKSSQAPKLLFHYYDKDFNNEADTPDNFQSRRPNTSFCFLDIRSPGLGDTAMYLCATSSGETSTDTQYFGPGTRLTVL.

V and J are TRBV7-9 and TRBJ2-2; weak D call: TRBD1 (6 bases). V lost 2 bases and J 1 base, leaving 8 bases between the germline ends. The CDR3 totals 15 residues. Germline V lookup: CDR1 SEHNR, CDR2 FQNEAQ (reference sequence). The CDR3 nucleotides are TGTGCCAGCAGCTTATTAGGGGGGAACACCGGGGAGCTGTTTTTT. Its translation: CASSLLGGNTGELFF. The variable domain in full, completed from reference TRBV7-9 and TRBJ2-2, reads DTGVSQNPRHKITKRGQNVTFRCDPISEHNRLYWYRQTLGQGPEFLTYFQNEAQLEKSRLLSDRFSAERPKGSFSTLEIQRTEQGDSAMYLCASSLLGGNTGELFFGEGSRLTVL.

This clone was recorded once. The V gene is TRBV5-6, the J gene TRBJ2-1; 7 bases map to TRBD1. The CDR3 runs 14 residues. Germline loops: CDR1 SGHDT, CDR2 YYEEEE. The junction had 6 bases not matched to a gene; V was cut back by 0 bases and J by 9 bases. The CDR3 DNA follows: TGTGCCAGCAGCTTGGGGCAGGGGGTCGGTGAGCAGTTCTTC. Residues: CASSLGQGVGEQFF.

The chain uses TRBV24-1 and TRBJ2-1; 9 bases are shared with TRBD1. Trimming cost V 9 bases and J 3 bases; bases outside gene matches: 5. The CDR3 loop spans 14 amino acids. Germline CDR1 and CDR2: KGHDR and SFDVKD. The CDR3 nucleotides read TGTGCCACCGGTCCGGGACAGGGCTACAATGAGCAGTTCTTC. It translates to CATGPGQGYNEQFF.